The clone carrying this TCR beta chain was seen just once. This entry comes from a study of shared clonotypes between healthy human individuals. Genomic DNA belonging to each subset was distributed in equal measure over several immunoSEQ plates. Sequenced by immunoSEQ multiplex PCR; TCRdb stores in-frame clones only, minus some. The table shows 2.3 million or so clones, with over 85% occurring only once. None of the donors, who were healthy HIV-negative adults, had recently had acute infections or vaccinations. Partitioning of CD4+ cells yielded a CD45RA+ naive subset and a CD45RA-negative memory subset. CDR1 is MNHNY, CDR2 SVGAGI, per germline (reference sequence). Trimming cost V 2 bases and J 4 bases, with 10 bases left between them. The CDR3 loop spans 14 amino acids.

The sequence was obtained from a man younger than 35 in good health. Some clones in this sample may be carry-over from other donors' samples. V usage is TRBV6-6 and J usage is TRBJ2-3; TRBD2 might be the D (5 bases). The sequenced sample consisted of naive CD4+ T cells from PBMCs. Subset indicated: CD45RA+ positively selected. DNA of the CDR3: TGTGCCAGCAGTTACGGTTGGGGAGCAGATACGCAGTATTTT. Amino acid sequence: CASSYGWGADTQYF.